What follows are 23 T cell receptor beta chains derived from one specimen sequenced in a study of T cell repertoires in cytomegalovirus infection. TCRdb independently ran MiXCR on the reads; one entry per CDR3 protein. The sample consists of about 740,000 distinct CDR3 sequences, roughly 36% of them appearing once. The source material was PBMCs. The receptors derive from a human donor in good health (CMV status not recorded). Some clones in this sample may be carry-over from other donors' samples.

This clonotype has a single count. V usage is TRBV4-1 and J usage is TRBJ1-5; D ambiguous. This CDR3 has 16 amino acids. V was clipped by 4 bases and J by 0 bases, with 13 bases between them. Germline loops: CDR1 MGHRA, CDR2 YSYEKL. This CDR3 is CASSPVPSNSNQPQHF. For the CDR3, the DNA is TGCGCCAGCAGCCCAGTCCCCAGCAATAGCAATCAGCCCCAGCATTTT.

With regard to this clonotype: This may stem from a read error, because a much larger clone lies one nucleotide away. The rearrangement joins TRBV11-2 to TRBJ2-1; the match to TRBD2 covers 10 bases. The V and J ends lost 5 bases and 2 bases, in that order; junction bases with no gene match: 6. This CDR3 contains 16 residues. Germline V gives CDR1 SGHAT, CDR2 FQNNGV. CDR3 loop: CASSKISGRAYNEQFF. In nucleotides, the CDR3 is TGTGCCAGCAGCAAAATAAGCGGGAGGGCCTACAATGAGCAGTTCTTC.

The genes are TRBV7-2 and TRBJ2-5; the D is unclear. The V gene's germline CDR1 is SGHTA and CDR2 FQGNSA. This CDR3 region has 13 residues. The ends were cut back, 1 base at V and 4 bases at J, with 7 bases in the middle. The CDR3 reads CASSLGYSETQYF. The CDR3 coding sequence is TGTGCCAGCAGCTTAGGGTATTCAGAGACCCAGTACTTC.

This sequence joins TRBV28 and TRBJ2-5; D gene ambiguous. In germline, CDR1 is MDHEN, CDR2 SYDVKM. The CDR3 is 15 amino acids. V was trimmed by 5 bases and J by 0 bases, leaving 13 bases between them. The CDR3 nucleotides are TGTGCCAGCAGTCCCCGGGCCGAGTACCAAGAGACCCAGTACTTC. Translating it yields CASSPRAEYQETQYF.

This clonotype was recorded a few times. This chain joins TRBV12-3 or TRBV12-4 and TRBJ1-5; TRBD1 might be the D (6 bases). V was pared by 6 bases and J by 4 bases, with 16 bases between. CDR3 length: 15 amino acids. The CDR3 nucleotides read TGTGCCAGCAGCTTATTAAGGGGGAGTAATCAGCCCCAGCATTTT. This translates into CASSLLRGSNQPQHF.

This clonotype was counted between two and nine times. This chain connects TRBV28 to TRBJ1-3; D ambiguous. Trimming stripped 10 bases from V and 5 bases from J, with 15 bases between. This CDR3 region has 13 residues. CDR1 and CDR2 (germline): MDHEN, SYDVKM. The CDR3 loop is CATLGGIRNTIYF. In DNA, the CDR3 is TGTGCCACCCTTGGTGGTATTCGAAACACCATATATTTT.

The chain combines TRBV7-9 with TRBJ1-3, with unresolved D. The V and J ends lost 2 bases and 6 bases respectively, with 5 bases between them. Per germline, CDR1 SEHNR and CDR2 FQNEAQ (reference sequence). The CDR3 totals 12 residues. The CDR3 spells CASSLNENTIYF. The CDR3 DNA follows: TGTGCCAGCAGCTTAAATGAAAACACCATATATTTT.

The chain combines TRBV7-8 with TRBJ2-2; D may be TRBD2 (5 bases). CDR1 is SGHVS, CDR2 FQNEAQ, per germline. V was trimmed by 1 base and J by 4 bases, leaving 22 bases between them. This CDR3 is built from 19 residues. CDR3: CASSLVISRFLSGTGELFF. As DNA, the CDR3 is TGTGCCAGCAGCTTAGTAATCAGCAGGTTCCTAAGCGGCACCGGGGAGCTGTTTTTT.

Notes on this clonotype: A much larger clone differs by one base, so this may be a read error. The chain has TRBV7-8 and TRBJ1-2; 7 bases line up with TRBD1. The trim removed 4 bases at V and 3 bases at J, leaving 11 bases unmatched. This CDR3 spans 16 amino acids. CDR1 and CDR2 from the germline V gene are SGHVS and FQNEAQ. CDR3 loop: CASSSSTGEWDYGYTF. In DNA, the CDR3 is TGTGCCAGCAGCTCGTCTACAGGGGAGTGGGACTATGGCTACACCTTC.

This clonotype appeared many times. The V gene is TRBV7-8, the J gene TRBJ2-4; TRBD2 aligns across 11 bases. This CDR3 comprises 14 residues. Germline assignment: CDR1 SGHVS and CDR2 FQNEAQ. V lost 5 bases and J lost 11; bases outside the gene matches: 8. CDR3 amino acids: CASSILAGGGLQYF. DNA of the CDR3: TGTGCCAGCAGCATCCTAGCGGGAGGTGGACTTCAGTACTTC.

The chain links TRBV19 to TRBJ1-1; D possibly corresponds to TRBD1 (5 bases). The CDR3 length is 15 residues. Germline V gives CDR1 LNHDA, CDR2 SQIVND (reference sequence). The V gene lost 5 bases and the J gene lost 2 bases, with 15 bases spanning the gap. CDR3 loop: CASSPAGQQNTEAFF. Written as DNA, the CDR3 is TGTGCCAGTAGTCCCGCAGGGCAGCAAAACACTGAAGCTTTCTTT.

This clonotype was seen repeatedly, ten times or more. V is TRBV6-5 and J is TRBJ2-7, with a possible D match to TRBD2 (5 bases). The ends were cut back, 2 bases at V and 3 bases at J, with 14 bases in the middle. Germline V gene sequence: CDR1 MNHEY, CDR2 SVGAGI. CDR3 length equals 15 residues. CDR3 nucleotide sequence: TGTGCCAGCAGTTACCCAGCGGACTCAGGCTACGAGCAGTACTTC. It is translated as CASSYPADSGYEQYF.

With regard to this clonotype: A much larger clone differs by one base, so this may be a read error. The rearrangement links TRBV6-6 to TRBJ2-1; the D is unclear. V was pared by 7 bases and J by 0 bases, with 13 bases between. This CDR3 contains 15 residues. The germline V gene encodes CDR1 MNHNY and CDR2 SVGAGI (reference sequence). The chain's CDR3 is CASMGPASSYNEQFF. DNA for the CDR3: TGTGCCAGCATGGGTCCGGCTAGCTCCTACAATGAGCAGTTCTTC.

This clonotype was observed a handful of times. The V gene is TRBV7-6, the J gene TRBJ1-4, with D perhaps matching TRBD1 (5 bases). The CDR3 extends over 16 amino acids. V was cut by 1 base and J by 7 bases, with 16 bases left in between. The germline V gene has CDR1 SGHVS and CDR2 FNYEAQ. CDR3 nucleotides: TGTGCCAGCAGCTTAGGGCCGCGGGGCCGAAGTGAAAAACTGTTTTTT. Protein product: CASSLGPRGRSEKLFF. The entire variable domain, with the rest obtained from reference TRBV7-6 and TRBJ1-4, is as follows: GAGVSQSPRYKVTKRGQDVALRCDPISGHVSLYWYRQALGQGPEFLTYFNYEAQQDKSGLPNDRFSAERPEGSISTLTIQRTEQRDSAMYRCASSLGPRGRSEKLFFGSGTQLSVL.

V and J are TRBV6-1 and TRBJ1-1, with D hard to call. The CDR3 length is 14 residues. Germline CDR1 and CDR2: MNHNS and SASEGT. Trimming pared 11 bases from V and 7 bases from J, leaving 23 bases between. The CDR3 protein is CAPRVSESKGEAFF. CDR3 nucleotide sequence: TGTGCCCCCCGGGTCAGTGAGAGTAAGGGTGAAGCTTTCTTT.

This chain joins TRBV6-5 and TRBJ1-1; tentative D call: TRBD1 (5 bases). The germline gives CDR1 MNHEY, CDR2 SVGAGI. This CDR3 has 15 amino acids. Trimming removed 2 bases from V and 4 bases from J, with 14 bases in between. This chain's CDR3 is CASSYGGRLVTEAFF. The DNA for the CDR3 is TGTGCCAGCAGTTACGGGGGACGGCTGGTCACTGAAGCTTTCTTT.

The J gene is TRBJ2-3, the V gene TRBV7-8, with a tentative D call TRBD2 (5 bases). The V end was cut by 3 bases, the J end by 4 bases, with 14 bases between. CDR3 length: 15 residues. CDR1 SGHVS and CDR2 FQNEAQ come from the germline V gene. Written as DNA, the CDR3 is TGTGCCAGCAGCTTTAACCCCCGTAGCGCAGATACGCAGTATTTT. Translated, it gives CASSFNPRSADTQYF.

This clonotype was counted between two and nine times. V gene TRBV6-1 combines with J gene TRBJ2-3, with TRBD2 identical over 12 bases. CDR1 is MNHNS and CDR2 is SASEGT in the germline V gene. The CDR3 covers 16 residues. Losses at the gene ends were 1 base for V and 3 bases for J; bases not matched to a gene: 2. The CDR3 reads CASSEDGTSGTDTQYF. The CDR3 nucleotides are TGTGCCAGCAGTGAAGACGGGACTAGCGGGACAGATACGCAGTATTTT.

This clonotype was counted ten times or more. The V call is TRBV7-9, the J call TRBJ2-5; TRBD2 is a possible D gene (7 bases). The CDR3 sequence is 14 residues long. The V and J ends lost 2 bases and 2 bases respectively, with 9 bases between them. The germline CDR1 and CDR2 sequences are SEHNR and FQNEAQ (reference sequence). The CDR3 sequence is CASSLSGTQETQYF. CDR3 nucleotide sequence: TGTGCCAGCAGCTTAAGCGGGACACAAGAGACCCAGTACTTC.

The CDR3 sequence: CSASEGTGHTEAFF. For the CDR3, the DNA is TGCAGTGCTAGTGAGGGGACAGGGCACACTGAAGCTTTCTTT. The chain couples TRBV20-1 to TRBJ1-1, with 9 bases aligning to TRBD1. There are 14 residues in the CDR3. Germline V gene data show CDR1 as DFQATT and CDR2 as SNEGSKA (reference sequence). V was pared by 3 bases and J by 3 bases, with 5 bases of the junction left unmatched.

This rearrangement joins TRBV5-4 to TRBJ2-5; no clear D gene. Germline-derived CDR1 and CDR2 are SGHNT and YYREEE (reference sequence). The CDR3 is 17 residues long. The germline V and J ends were trimmed by 0 bases and 5 bases, with 20 bases remaining between them. CDR3 residues: CASSLAGLAGRVETQYF. CDR3 DNA sequence: TGTGCCAGCAGCTTGGCCGGTCTGGCCGGTCGGGTGGAGACCCAGTACTTC. Combining the CDR3 with reference TRBV5-4 and TRBJ2-5 gives the whole variable domain ETGVTQSPTHLIKTRGQQVTLRCSSQSGHNTVSWYQQALGQGPQFIFQYYREEENGRGNFPPRFSGLQFPNYSSELNVNALELDDSALYLCASSLAGLAGRVETQYFGPGTRLLVL.

In nucleotides, the CDR3 is TGTGCCAGCAGCTTAGCGCCCTATTCGGCGCTGGACCCGTACTTC. Its protein product is CASSLAPYSALDPYF. The chain has TRBV7-2 and TRBJ2-5; D is uncertain. Germline lookup yields CDR1 SGHTA and CDR2 FQGNSA. Trimming removed 0 bases at V and 13 bases at J, with 21 bases between. This CDR3 has 15 amino acids. The full variable domain, its missing parts supplied by reference TRBV7-2 and TRBJ2-5, is GAGVSQSPSNKVTEKGKDVELRCDPISGHTALYWYRQSLGQGLEFLIYFQGNSAPDKSGLPSDRFSAERTGGSVSTLTIQRTQQEDSAVYLCASSLAPYSALDPYFGPGTRLLVL.

A note on this clonotype: An end of the junction differs from the germline gene, which may be a read error. The rearrangement uses TRBV12-3 or TRBV12-4 and TRBJ2-3, with TRBD1 identical over 8 bases. This CDR3 is 16 amino acids long. The CDR3 DNA is TGTGCCATGGCCGCCCTCGGGCAGGGGGCCGCAGATACGCAGTCTTTT. Translated, it gives CAMAALGQGAADTQSF.